This TCR beta chain was obtained from a study of identical twins (dated by TCRdb to about 2016). Study-wide context: TCR alpha and beta repertoires from monozygotic twins, unrelated adults of various ages and cord blood were deep-sequenced to test whether fetal clonotypes persist. To rule out contamination, the twin experiments were replicated at different times with different library preparation protocols.

With respect to this clonotype: Its antigen is still unknown. The input lacks base qualities; no much larger clone sits a single base away.

Every donor in the study was a healthy Caucasian. Three pairs of female monozygotic twins, all aged about 18 to 29 years, made up the twin cohort. The RNA used for TCR libraries was isolated from peripheral blood mononuclear cells. Libraries were built with 5' RACE. The sequencer was an Illumina HiSeq 2000. Template switching introduced a universal primer binding site; the final cDNA contained a unique molecular identifier, enabling accurate counting of TCR cDNA molecules. Specific primers in the conserved constant-segment region were used to synthesize first-strand cDNA for the TCR alpha and beta chains. To control for contamination, each cDNA library was double barcoded with a SMART-Mk sample barcode plus Illumina barcodes. TruSeq adapter sequences, together with Illumina sample barcodes, were added in two successive PCR steps. Sequencing of the TCR alpha and beta cDNA libraries was done on the Illumina HiSeq platform using custom primers. Per the source publication's procedure: MiGEC processed the raw reads to extract unique molecular identifiers, while MiXCR was used to determine the CDR3 positions. For each individual, recombination models were inferred using an EM algorithm with the repgenHMM and IGoR tools. The tcR package in R was used for shared clonotype analysis, with sharing normalized by the product of cloneset sizes. To study raw recombination without the effects of thymic and clonal selection, out-of-frame nonproductive sequences were analyzed. TCRdb passed the public sequencing reads through fastp at Q25 and MiXCR, retaining productive beta sequences. Entries that share a CDR3 protein sequence are merged under the most common genes and DNA. The V and J calls shown here were made by TCRdb, not taken from the authors' results. For this sample there are hundreds of thousands of distinct CDR3 sequences; about 20% appear just once. The leading ten clones occupy over 4% of the sample.

What the research found in general, with its limitations: Zero-insertion analyses could be partly confounded by invariant T cells such as MAIT and iNKT, though diverse VJ usage argued against such confounding for most clonotypes. The excess sharing between twins in beta out-of-frame sequences was weaker because fewer shared sequences reduced the signal-to-noise ratio. Compared with coincidental sharing between unrelated individuals, an excess of low generation-probability sequences was observed among out-of-frame TCR alpha sequences shared between twins. In monozygotic twins, recombination models systematically underestimated out-of-frame TCR alpha sharing, but the models matched the sharing seen between unrelated individuals. Abundant cord blood beta clonotypes had fewer insertions, young adult naive repertoires showed a similar but weaker trend, and memory repertoires showed no such trend. Conclusions relied on cross-sectional statistical analysis, since the same donors could not be followed over many years.

Including cysteine and phenylalanine, the CDR3 has 16 amino acids. The sequence is cut down to CDR3 DNA, 48 bases in frame from base 1. For this chain, trimming is 3 bases at the V end and 9 bases at the J end, and the number of junction bases without a gene match is 13. According to the germline V gene, CDR1 reads KGHDR and CDR2 reads SFDVKD. Separately, the same data were catalogued under a study of T cells expressing NK-cell markers. As the second paper documents: Under ten donors provided sorted CD3+CD56+NKG2C+, CD3+CD56+NKG2C- and CD3+CD56-NKG2C+ T-cell subsets, whose TCR beta-chain repertoires were profiled. Among the eight sequenced donors, seven were HCMV-seropositive and one was HCMV-seronegative. In several experiments an anti-gammadeltaTCR antibody was added to restrict sorting to alphabetaTCR-expressing T cells. For more than 5 donors, the dominant CD3+CD56+NKG2C+ clonotypes were among the top 10 CD8+ clonotypes and accounted for roughly 1.0-8% of CD8+ T cells. Those dominant clonotypes were again the most abundant among CD3+CD56-NKG2C+ cells in a handful of donors, at about 25-60.1%. Whether the expanded NKG2C-expressing T cell clones were specific for HCMV antigens was left unclear. The eight sequenced donors were randomly selected healthy volunteers, three men and five women. HCMV-specific IgG was detected in serum with a commercial ELISA kit to determine HCMV serostatus. For roughly 6 donors, bulk peripheral blood T-cell repertoires were also sequenced from unsorted PBMC. MIGEC handled demultiplexing of the reads and grouping by UMI, while MiTCR was used to assemble and quantify clonotypes. To remove erroneous sequences, TCR cDNA sequences were retained only when supported by two or more reads. Downstream repertoire analysis used the tcR package, and clonotypes were matched across fractions by CDR3 nucleotide sequence plus V segment. VDJmatch was used to annotate antigen specificity against VDJdb, with one amino acid substitution in CDR3 permitted.

The receptor was isolated from a woman aged 18 to 35 in good health. The rearrangement combines TRBV24-1 with TRBJ2-1, and TRBD1 matches 7 of the central bases. Sequencing was done on a sample of PBMCs. The CDR3 region has the sequence CATSDTGEGKRGEQFF. In nucleotide form, the sequence is TGTGCCACCAGTGATACAGGGGAAGGAAAGAGAGGTGAGCAGTTCTTC.